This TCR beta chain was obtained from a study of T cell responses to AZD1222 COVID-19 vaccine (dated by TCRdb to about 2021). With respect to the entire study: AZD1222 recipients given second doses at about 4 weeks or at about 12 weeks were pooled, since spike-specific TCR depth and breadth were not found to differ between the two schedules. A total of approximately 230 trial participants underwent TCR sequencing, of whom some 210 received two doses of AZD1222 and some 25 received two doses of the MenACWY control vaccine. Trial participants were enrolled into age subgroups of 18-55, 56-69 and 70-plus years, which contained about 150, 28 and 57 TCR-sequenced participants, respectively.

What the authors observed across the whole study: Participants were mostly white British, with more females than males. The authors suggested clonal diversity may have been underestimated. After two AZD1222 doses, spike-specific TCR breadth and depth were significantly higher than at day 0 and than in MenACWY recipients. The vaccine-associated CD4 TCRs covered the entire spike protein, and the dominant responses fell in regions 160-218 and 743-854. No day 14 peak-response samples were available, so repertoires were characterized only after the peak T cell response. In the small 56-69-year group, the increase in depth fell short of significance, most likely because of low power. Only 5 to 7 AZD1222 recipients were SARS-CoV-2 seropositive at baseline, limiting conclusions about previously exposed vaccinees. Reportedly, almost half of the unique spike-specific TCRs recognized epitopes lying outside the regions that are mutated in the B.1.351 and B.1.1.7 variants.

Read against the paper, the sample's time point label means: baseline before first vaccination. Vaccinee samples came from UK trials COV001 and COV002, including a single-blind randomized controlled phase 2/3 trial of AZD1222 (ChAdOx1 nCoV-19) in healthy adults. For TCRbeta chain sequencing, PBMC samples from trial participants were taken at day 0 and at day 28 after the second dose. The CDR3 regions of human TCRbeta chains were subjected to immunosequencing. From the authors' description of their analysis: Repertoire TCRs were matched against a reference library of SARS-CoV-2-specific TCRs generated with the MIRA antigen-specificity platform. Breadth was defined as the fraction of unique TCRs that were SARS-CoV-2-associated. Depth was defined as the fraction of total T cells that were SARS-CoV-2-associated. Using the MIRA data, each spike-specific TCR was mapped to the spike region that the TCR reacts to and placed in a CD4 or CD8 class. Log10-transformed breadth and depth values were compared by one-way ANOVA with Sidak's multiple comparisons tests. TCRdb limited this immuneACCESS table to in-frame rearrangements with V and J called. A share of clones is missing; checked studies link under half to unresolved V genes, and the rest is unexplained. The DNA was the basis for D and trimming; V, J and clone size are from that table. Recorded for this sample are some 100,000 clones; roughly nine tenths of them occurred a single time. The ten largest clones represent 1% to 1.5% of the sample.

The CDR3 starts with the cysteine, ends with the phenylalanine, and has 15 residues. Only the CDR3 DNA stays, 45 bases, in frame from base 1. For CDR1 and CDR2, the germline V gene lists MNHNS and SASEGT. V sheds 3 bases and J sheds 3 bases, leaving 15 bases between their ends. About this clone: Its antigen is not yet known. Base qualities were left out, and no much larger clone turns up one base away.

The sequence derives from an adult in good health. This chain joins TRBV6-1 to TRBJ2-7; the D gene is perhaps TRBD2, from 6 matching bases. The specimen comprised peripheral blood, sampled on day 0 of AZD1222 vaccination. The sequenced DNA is TGTGCCAGCAGTGATTTCCGGGACTCTCTCTACGAGCAGTACTTC. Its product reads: CASSDFRDSLYEQYF.